This entry lists 21 T cell receptor beta chains sequenced from one sample in a study of blood T cell repertoires in COVID-19. This table comes from immunoSEQ multiplex PCR, and its TCRdb copy is limited to in-frame clones, with some not included. The sample includes approximately 300,000 clones, about 82% of them seen just once. The sequenced material came from peripheral blood. The source of these receptors is a woman between 45 and 65 years old with active or convalescent COVID-19.

The chain combines TRBV5-1 with TRBJ2-6, with D possibly TRBD2 on 5 matching bases. The germline gives CDR1 SGHRS, CDR2 YFSETQ. The CDR3 extends over 15 amino acids. V was cut by 6 bases and J by 0 bases, with 10 bases left in between. CDR3: CASMAGGSGANVLTF. In DNA, the CDR3 is TGCGCCAGCATGGCGGGCGGCTCTGGGGCCAACGTCCTGACTTTC.

V is TRBV27 and J is TRBJ2-1, with TRBD2 as a possible D gene (6 bases). The CDR3 is 14 residues long. Germline assignment: CDR1 MNHEY and CDR2 SMNVEV (reference sequence). V was shortened by 4 bases and J by 6 bases, with 13 bases between the two germline ends. The CDR3 is CASSWSGVPNEQFF. The CDR3 DNA sequence: TGTGCCAGCAGTTGGTCGGGAGTGCCCAATGAGCAGTTCTTC.

DNA of the CDR3: TGTGCCAGCAGCTTGGAAAGGGGGAGTACGGCAACTAATGAAAAACTGTTTTTT. Amino acids: CASSLERGSTATNEKLFF. The genes are TRBV5-8 and TRBJ1-4; weak D call: TRBD1 (6 bases). Germline loops: CDR1 SGHTS, CDR2 YDEGEE. With 0 bases removed from V and 0 bases from J, the gap between germline ends came to 15 bases. The CDR3 has 18 amino acids.

The J gene is TRBJ2-5, the V gene TRBV25-1; D not resolved. V lost 4 bases to trimming and J lost 1 base, with 7 bases between them. The CDR3 has 13 residues. CDR1 is MGHDK, CDR2 SYGVNS, per germline. CDR3: CASSGNSQETQYF. DNA for the CDR3: TGTGCCAGCAGTGGAAACAGCCAAGAGACCCAGTACTTC.

The V and J genes are TRBV3-1 (or the pseudogene TRBV3-2) and TRBJ2-7; 9 nucleotides line up with TRBD2. Trimming removed 1 base from V and 6 bases from J; junction bases left unmatched: 4. Germline assignment: CDR1 LGHDT and CDR2 YNNKEL (reference sequence). The length of the CDR3 is 14 residues. The CDR3 here is CASSQAAGGGEQYF. CDR3 bases: TGTGCCAGCAGCCAAGCAGCGGGAGGAGGCGAGCAGTACTTC.

The chain recombines TRBV5-6 with TRBJ2-1, with a weak D call TRBD2 (6 bases). The V gene's germline CDR1 is SGHDT and CDR2 YYEEEE. The CDR3 totals 15 residues. Trimming pared 0 bases from V and 12 bases from J, leaving 19 bases between. The CDR3 DNA is TGTGCCAGCAGCTTGGGGCCGACTACGGGAGAATGGCAGTTCTTC. Translated, it gives CASSLGPTTGEWQFF.

This clone was picked up one time. A much larger clone sits a single nucleotide away, making a read error possible. The genes are TRBV11-1 and TRBJ1-2; 7 bases match TRBD1. The CDR3 has 13 amino acids. CDR1 and CDR2 (germline): SGHAT, FQDESV (reference sequence). V lost 5 bases to trimming and J lost 2 bases; unmatched junction nucleotides: 2. The CDR3 sequence: CASSLQGNYGYTF. The CDR3 bases are TGTGCCAGCAGCCTACAGGGGAACTATGGCTACACCTTC. Complete variable domain (other parts from reference TRBV11-1 and TRBJ1-2): EAEVAQSPRYKITEKSQAVAFWCDPISGHATLYWYRQILGQGPELLVQFQDESVVDDSQLPKDRFSAERLKGVDSTLKIQPAELGDSAMYLCASSLQGNYGYTFGSGTRLTVV.

The rearrangement uses TRBV9 and TRBJ2-5, with D uncertain. V lost 4 bases and J 4 bases, leaving 8 bases between the germline ends. Germline loops: CDR1 SGDLS, CDR2 YYNGEE. The CDR3 runs to 12 residues. CDR3 sequence: CASSFTGETQYF. The CDR3 DNA follows: TGTGCCAGCAGCTTCACCGGAGAGACCCAGTACTTC.

This clone has more than one count but fewer than ten. The chain is built from TRBV5-1 and TRBJ2-4; the match to TRBD2 covers 15 bases. The V and J ends lost 0 bases and 5 bases, in that order; junction bases with no gene match: 3. The CDR3 runs to 17 residues. The germline V gene encodes CDR1 SGHRS and CDR2 YFSETQ. As DNA, the CDR3 is TGCGCCAGCAGCTTGGCAGGACTAGCGGGAGGGGAAAACATTCAGTACTTC. Protein product: CASSLAGLAGGENIQYF.

The V and J genes are TRBV10-3 and TRBJ2-7; 7 nucleotides agree with TRBD1. Germline assignment: CDR1 ENHRY and CDR2 SYGVKD. The CDR3 loop spans 14 amino acids. With 6 bases clipped from V and 5 bases from J, the junction kept 10 bases outside the gene matches. The CDR3: CAISETGWVNEQYF. In DNA form, the CDR3 reads TGTGCCATCAGCGAGACAGGGTGGGTAAACGAGCAGTACTTC.

The count of this clone is one. The rearrangement links TRBV11-2 to TRBJ1-1; D is possibly TRBD1 (6 bases). Germline loops: CDR1 SGHAT, CDR2 FQNNGV. The CDR3 is 15 amino acids. V shed 2 bases and J shed 6 bases, with 16 bases lying between them. The chain's CDR3 is CASSLWQGRGAEAFF. The CDR3 coding sequence is TGTGCCAGCAGCTTATGGCAGGGGCGCGGCGCTGAAGCTTTCTTT.

The chain couples TRBV19 to TRBJ1-5, with 10 bases matching TRBD1. The ends lost 6 bases at V and 4 bases at J; junction bases unmatched: 6. The germline V gene has CDR1 LNHDA and CDR2 SQIVND (reference sequence). The CDR3 loop spans 15 amino acids. The DNA of the CDR3 is TGTGCCAGTAGACCGCCGGGACAGGGGAATCAGCCCCAGCATTTT. Encoded protein: CASRPPGQGNQPQHF.

The chain recombines TRBV11-2 with TRBJ2-3; no reliable D call. The CDR3 totals 18 residues. Trimming left V 5 bases short and J 2 bases short, with 23 bases between. Germline V gives CDR1 SGHAT, CDR2 FQNNGV. The CDR3 DNA reads TGTGCCAGCAGCCCCCCCAGGAAAACCCCGATTAACACAGATACGCAGTATTTT. The encoded protein is CASSPPRKTPINTDTQYF.

The V and J genes are TRBV4-2 and TRBJ2-2; the match to TRBD2 covers 12 bases. Losses at the gene ends were 0 bases for V and 7 bases for J; bases not matched to a gene: 6. This CDR3 contains 17 residues. The germline gives CDR1 LGHNA, CDR2 YNFKEQ. CDR3 DNA sequence: TGTGCCAGCAGCCAAGAAGACCGACTAGCGGGAGTCGGGGAGCTGTTTTTT. It codes for CASSQEDRLAGVGELFF.

The V call is TRBV6-2 or TRBV6-3, the J call TRBJ1-2; no reliable D call. Germline V lookup: CDR1 MNHEY, CDR2 SVGEGT. The CDR3 length is 12 residues. V was shortened by 5 bases and J by 2 bases, with 6 bases between the two germline ends. The CDR3 here is CASSPQNYGYTF. CDR3 coding DNA: TGTGCCAGCAGTCCACAAAACTATGGCTACACCTTC.

V and J are TRBV27 and TRBJ2-3; weak D call: TRBD1 (6 bases). CDR3 length equals 13 residues. Per germline, CDR1 MNHEY and CDR2 SMNVEV (reference sequence). The ends were cut back, 5 bases at V and 2 bases at J, with 8 bases in the middle. DNA for the CDR3: TGTGCCAGCAGTGCAGGGGACACAGATACGCAGTATTTT. Translated, it gives CASSAGDTDTQYF.

The CDR3 protein is CASSQASIRAVREYTEAFF. For the CDR3, the DNA is TGTGCCAGCAGCCAGGCCTCGATTCGGGCGGTAAGGGAGTACACTGAAGCTTTCTTT. The genes are TRBV11-2 and TRBJ1-1; D gene uncertain. CDR1 is SGHAT, CDR2 FQNNGV, per germline. This CDR3 contains 19 residues. V gave up 5 bases and J gave up 3 bases, with 28 bases separating them.

The chain recombines TRBV6-5 with TRBJ2-1; 8 bases are a match to TRBD2. Germline CDR1 is MNHEY and CDR2 is SVGAGI. The V segment lost 7 bases and the J segment 7 bases; nucleotides outside the gene matches: 12. There are 15 residues in the CDR3. CDR3 bases: TGTGCCAGCACCGGGACTAGAGGTGCTTGGAATGAGCAGTTCTTC. Its protein is CASTGTRGAWNEQFF.

V usage is TRBV5-6 and J usage is TRBJ2-1; 11 bases are shared with TRBD1. Germline V lookup: CDR1 SGHDT, CDR2 YYEEEE. V dropped 4 bases and J dropped 3; count of bases not matched to a gene: 3. This CDR3 has 15 amino acids. The CDR3 nucleotides are TGTGCCAGCAGCCTGGGACAGGGGGTCTACAATGAGCAGTTCTTC. Amino acid sequence: CASSLGQGVYNEQFF.

In regard to this clone: The junction shows a germline mismatch at one end, possibly a read error. The chain joins TRBV10-3 to TRBJ2-7; D might be TRBD1 (5 bases). This CDR3 spans 11 amino acids. CDR1 and CDR2 from the germline V gene are ENHRY and SYGVKD. The DNA for the CDR3 is TGTGCCATCAGGGACGGACATACTCCGCACTTC. This encodes CAIRDGHTPHF.

J is TRBJ1-1 and V is TRBV5-1; D ambiguous. Looked up from germline, CDR1 is SGHRS and CDR2 is YFSETQ. V was clipped by 6 bases and J by 3 bases, with 12 bases between them. This CDR3 comprises 13 residues. The DNA of the CDR3 is TGCGCCAGCACCACGAACGGGGACACTGAAGCTTTCTTT. It codes for CASTTNGDTEAFF.